This T cell receptor beta chain was documented in a study of blood T cell repertoires in COVID-19. This CDR3 contains 14 residues. The germline V gene encodes CDR1 KGHDR and CDR2 SFDVKD. Between the trimmed V and J ends, which lost 7 bases and 7 bases, there was a span of 16 bases. Original processing notes: Amplification of reference gene primers provided the estimated nucleated cell counts. Measured with immunoSEQ multiplex PCR; TCRdb has only the in-frame clones, and not every one. The V and J calls and clone size are taken from that table; D and trimming were inferred from the DNA. The repertoire holds 200,000 to 250,000 clones, roughly four fifths seen once, with about 10% in the top ten.

Sequencing input: PBMCs or T cells enriched from blood (not recorded which). The V call is TRBV24-1, the J call TRBJ2-1, with TRBD1 as a possible D gene (6 bases). This sequence was found in a man aged 40-55 years who had recovered from COVID-19. The CDR3 here is CATRPQGSDNEQFF. The CDR3 nucleotides are TGTGCCACCAGACCGCAGGGGAGCGATAATGAGCAGTTCTTC.